This TCR beta chain emerged from a study of siplizumab effects on memory and regulatory T cells. General observations from the study: Mappable alloreactive CD4+ clones came from Treg cells roughly 65% of the time on average with siplizumab, against about 26% in controls.

This clone was recorded once. No antigen is known for it. Every sample had approximately 97,000 of its TCR templates assayed. The protocol was immunoSEQ multiplex PCR, while the TCRdb copy is restricted to in-frame clones and leaves out a portion. The sample holds 95,000 to 130,000 clones, roughly 94% seen once. CDR3 length: 12 amino acids. V lost 9 bases and J lost 5, with 13 bases in between. Germline values: CDR1 MNHNY, CDR2 SVGAGI (reference sequence). The specimen was non-Treg CD4+ T cells sorted from blood. This TCR came from a human donor in good health. This chain connects TRBV6-6 to TRBJ1-1; no reliable D call. The CDR3 loop is CASSSSRTEAFF. The CDR3 coding sequence is TGTGCCAGTTCCTCAAGTAGGACTGAAGCTTTCTTT.